The text below deals with one T cell receptor (beta chain). This clone showed up just once. This clone's antigen is unknown. Base-call qualities are not available, and no considerably larger clone is one nucleotide away. The data derive from a study of cytomegalovirus exposure and HLA in healthy donors (dated by TCRdb to 2015 to 2018). Regarding the complete study: According to a later analysis, one platform produced both the 120 validation repertoires and the approximately 670 repertoires of the first cohort. The study was designed to test whether signatures of past pathogen exposure could be identified by cataloging public T cell receptors. In addition to the first cohort of approximately 670 subjects, a separate validation cohort of over 90 different subjects was used. To predict cytomegalovirus infection status, the study combined high-throughput TCR immunosequencing, statistical association of individual TCRs with disease status, and machine learning. Broad study findings and their caveats: According to the authors, the approach could potentially be generalized to other disease states and immunological phenotypes. A total of fewer than 200 TCR beta chains were listed by the study as associated with cytomegalovirus. Three of the identified cytomegalovirus-associated TCR beta chains were confirmed in vitro to be specific for cytomegalovirus antigens. The classifier was reported to diagnose cytomegalovirus status with high specificity and sensitivity in both the original and validation cohorts. While some public TCRs were present in many individuals, most TCR sequences turned up only very rarely across donors. In a later analysis, TCRs clustered in the first cohort were found to also tend to co-occur in the 100 to 150 validation repertoires, with approximately 94% of cluster scores above 0. The validation cohort had no HLA typing available for a later analysis, so co-occurrence within that cohort was assessed over all 130 or so repertoires.

The donors belonged to the validation cohort of roughly 120 subjects, which was separate from the approximately 700-subject first cohort. The library relied on the immunoSEQ multiplex PCR assay. Per the source publication's procedure: A statistical classification framework was built for diagnosing cytomegalovirus status from the catalog of TCR beta chain sequences. In TCRdb, the immuneACCESS table is reduced to in-frame sequences with V and J assigned. These tables do not hold every clone; where another copy was compared, an unresolved V gene accounts for under half, and the others remain unexplained. V, J and clone size derive from that table, while D and trimming were established from the DNA sequence. The sample table contains about 98,000 clones; only one count was recorded for around 88% of them. In total, the top ten clones hold roughly 4.3% of the sample. The CDR3 covers 17 residues, taking in both the cysteine and the phenylalanine. Only CDR3 DNA is held: 51 bases, read in frame from base 1. At the junction V is shortened by 4 bases and J by 4 bases, with 22 bases in between. CDR1 and CDR2 are drawn from the germline V gene (reference sequence): SEHNR, FQNEAQ.

The TCR sequence derives from a woman aged 25-40 years in good health and CMV-seronegative. The rearranged segments are TRBV7-9 and TRBJ1-2; TRBD1 could be the D gene, as 6 bases match. Source material: PBMCs. The nucleotide sequence is TGTGCCAGCAGCTCCCGTCGGAGTCGGGACACCCTCTATGGCTACACCTTC. It specifies CASSSRRSRDTLYGYTF.